The present T cell receptor beta chain was sequenced within a study of Tregs in tolerant kidney transplant recipients. The nonmyeloablative bone marrow transplants came from related graft donors, with transient mixed chimerism. CD4+CD25+CD127- Tregs, CD4+CD25- non-Tregs, CD4 and CD8 cells were sorted. Sequencing used immunoSEQ multiplex PCR; TCRdb keeps in-frame clones, though not all of them. The sample lists 50,000 or so clones; around 90% were seen once. Per the germline V gene, CDR1 is SNHLY and CDR2 is FYNNEI. CDR3 length: 16 amino acids. V shed 5 bases, J shed 7 bases, and the junction held 10 bases outside the gene matches.

The V and J genes are TRBV2 and TRBJ2-3, with TRBD1 matching over 12 bases. The sample in question was CD8+ T cells from blood (PBMCs), obtained 24 months after the transplant. This receptor was identified in a human patient who received a combined kidney and bone marrow transplant. The graft donor may have contributed some T cells. CDR3 residues: CASSLSGDRGLYTQYF. CDR3 DNA: TGTGCCAGCAGTTTAAGTGGGGACAGGGGGCTATATACGCAGTATTTT.